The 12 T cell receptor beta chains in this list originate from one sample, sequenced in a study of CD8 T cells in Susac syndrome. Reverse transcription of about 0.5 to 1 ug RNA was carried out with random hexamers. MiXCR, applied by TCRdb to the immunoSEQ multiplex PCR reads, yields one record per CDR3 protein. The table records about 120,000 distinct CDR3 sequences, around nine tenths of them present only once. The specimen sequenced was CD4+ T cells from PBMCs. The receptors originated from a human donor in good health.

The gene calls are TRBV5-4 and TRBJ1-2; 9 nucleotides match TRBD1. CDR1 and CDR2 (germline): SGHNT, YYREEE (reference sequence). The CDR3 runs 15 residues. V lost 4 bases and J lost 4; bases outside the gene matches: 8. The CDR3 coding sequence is TGTGCCAGCAGCCCCGGGACAGGGAGAAGCTATGGCTACACCTTC. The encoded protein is CASSPGTGRSYGYTF.

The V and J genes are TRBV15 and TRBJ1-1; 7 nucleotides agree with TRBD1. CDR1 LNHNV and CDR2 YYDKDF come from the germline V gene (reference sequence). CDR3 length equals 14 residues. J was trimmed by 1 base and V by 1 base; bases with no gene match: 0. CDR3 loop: CATSRGTGNTEAFF. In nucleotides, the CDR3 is TGTGCCACCAGCAGAGGGACAGGGAACACTGAAGCTTTCTTT.

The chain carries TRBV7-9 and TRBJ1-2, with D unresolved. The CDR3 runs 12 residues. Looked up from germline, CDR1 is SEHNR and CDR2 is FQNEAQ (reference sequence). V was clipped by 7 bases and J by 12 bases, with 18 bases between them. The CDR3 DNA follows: TGTGCCAGCACCGAAACTGGTCAGAGCGACACCTTC. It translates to CASTETGQSDTF.

This CDR3 reads CASSLSRTGVSEAFF. CDR3 coding DNA: TGTGCCAGCAGTTTATCTCGGACAGGGGTGAGTGAAGCTTTCTTT. The gene calls are TRBV27 and TRBJ1-1; TRBD1 matches 9 bases. CDR3 size: 15 residues. Per the germline V gene, CDR1 is MNHEY and CDR2 is SMNVEV (reference sequence). The V segment lost 0 bases and the J segment 7 bases; nucleotides outside the gene matches: 6.

The CDR3 loop is CSAGGGGHEQFF. The CDR3 DNA reads TGCAGTGCTGGAGGGGGTGGTCATGAGCAGTTCTTC. This chain links TRBV20-1 with TRBJ2-1; the D gene could be TRBD1 or TRBD2 (6 bases each). Deletions cut 5 bases from V and 8 bases from J, with 13 bases between. The germline gives CDR1 DFQATT, CDR2 SNEGSKA (reference sequence). CDR3 size: 12 residues.

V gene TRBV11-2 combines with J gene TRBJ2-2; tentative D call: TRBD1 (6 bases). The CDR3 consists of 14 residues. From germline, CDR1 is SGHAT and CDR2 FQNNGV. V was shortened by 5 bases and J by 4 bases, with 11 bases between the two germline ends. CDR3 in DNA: TGTGCCAGCAGCCCGGACAGTTTCACCGGGGAGCTGTTTTTT. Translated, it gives CASSPDSFTGELFF.

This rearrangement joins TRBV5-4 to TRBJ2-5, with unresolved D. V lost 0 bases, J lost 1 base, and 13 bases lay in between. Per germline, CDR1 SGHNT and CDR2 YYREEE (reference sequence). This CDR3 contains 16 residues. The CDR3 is CASSLAGGVTQETQYF. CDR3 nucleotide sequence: TGTGCCAGCAGCTTGGCAGGTGGCGTAACCCAAGAGACCCAGTACTTC.

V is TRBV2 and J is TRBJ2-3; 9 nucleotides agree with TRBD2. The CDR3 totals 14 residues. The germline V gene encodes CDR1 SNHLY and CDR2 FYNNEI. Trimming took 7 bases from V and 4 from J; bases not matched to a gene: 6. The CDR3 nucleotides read TGTGCCAGCAACACTGGCGGGGGGGCAGATACGCAGTATTTT. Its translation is CASNTGGGADTQYF.

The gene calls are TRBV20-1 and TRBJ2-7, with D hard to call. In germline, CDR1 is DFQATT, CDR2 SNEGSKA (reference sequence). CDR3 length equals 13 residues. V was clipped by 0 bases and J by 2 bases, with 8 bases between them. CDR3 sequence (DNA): TGCAGTGCTAGAGACGTGGGCGCCTACGAGCAGTACTTC. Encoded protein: CSARDVGAYEQYF.

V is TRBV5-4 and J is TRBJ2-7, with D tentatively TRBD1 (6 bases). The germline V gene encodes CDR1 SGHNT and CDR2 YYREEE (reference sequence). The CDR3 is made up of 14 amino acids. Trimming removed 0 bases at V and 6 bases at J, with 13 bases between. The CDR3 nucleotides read TGTGCCAGCAGCTTGGCCGGACAGTACGGCGAGCAGTACTTC. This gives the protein CASSLAGQYGEQYF.

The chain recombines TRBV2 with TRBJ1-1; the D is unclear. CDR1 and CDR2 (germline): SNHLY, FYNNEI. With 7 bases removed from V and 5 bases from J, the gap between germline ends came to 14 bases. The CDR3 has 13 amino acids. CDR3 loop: CASTSHAETEAFF. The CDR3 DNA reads TGTGCCAGCACCTCTCACGCGGAGACTGAAGCTTTCTTT.

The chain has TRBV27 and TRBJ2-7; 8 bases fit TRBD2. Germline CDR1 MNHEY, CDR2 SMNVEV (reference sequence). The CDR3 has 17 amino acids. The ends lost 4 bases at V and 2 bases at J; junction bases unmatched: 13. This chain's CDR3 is CASSYTASGTRPYEQYF. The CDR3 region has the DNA TGTGCCAGCAGTTATACAGCATCGGGGACTAGACCCTACGAGCAGTACTTC.